This TCR beta chain is drawn from a study of cytomegalovirus exposure and HLA in healthy donors. General study findings and limits: It was in a later analysis that TCR association rates were seen to vary by HLA locus, highest for DRB1 and lowest for HLA-C. Reported results showed that the classifier diagnosed cytomegalovirus status with high specificity and sensitivity. Several top significant clusters appeared, in a later analysis, to be linked to common viral pathogens. The investigators catalogued some 150 TCR beta chains as cytomegalovirus-associated.

PCR amplification relied on 60 Vbeta primers (plus 13 Jbeta primers). The data were produced by immunoSEQ multiplex PCR, yet TCRdb's version contains in-frame clones alone and is incomplete. Among approximately 190,000 clones listed, around 85% were seen once. This clone was recorded a few times. As yet, its antigen is unknown. V shed 5 bases, J shed 3 bases, and the junction held 14 bases outside the gene matches. There are 17 residues in the CDR3. CDR1 is MNHEY and CDR2 is SMNVEV in the germline V gene (reference sequence). This sequence originates from a man aged 45 to 65 in good health and CMV-seronegative. V usage is TRBV27 and J usage is TRBJ2-7; 9 nucleotides match TRBD1. The sequenced sample was PBMCs. CDR3 in DNA: TGTGCCAGCAGTATGGACAGGGGAGGTTTTAATTACTACGAGCAGTACTTC. As protein: CASSMDRGGFNYYEQYF.